The present entry profiles one T cell receptor beta chain with its context. Its antigen remains unknown. The protocol was immunoSEQ multiplex PCR, while the TCRdb copy is restricted to in-frame clones and leaves out a portion. The sample holds under 150,000 clones; under 95% are singletons and the top ten take roughly 1%. This record belongs to a study of OX40 agonist ivuxolimab in advanced cancers. Whole-study context: From roughly 20 to 79 years was the age range, with a mean of 60 years, and 70% to 85% were male.

The study's findings and limits: Circulating CD4+ and CD8+ T cells showed clonal expansion by week 6 at 0.1 to 3.0 mg/kg.

The material was CD4+ or CD8+ T cells sorted from blood, obtained in a trial of the OX40 agonist ivuxolimab. This receptor was identified in an adult with an advanced solid tumor such as melanoma, head and neck, liver or kidney cancer.

The CDR3 DNA reads TGTGCCTGGAGGAATAGTGGGGGGAATGAGCAGTTCTTC. Protein product: CAWRNSGGNEQFF. The gene calls are TRBV30 and TRBJ2-1, with TRBD2 as a possible D gene (6 bases). The CDR3 loop spans 13 amino acids. Germline assignment: CDR1 GTSNPN and CDR2 SVGIG (reference sequence). Between the trimmed V and J ends, which lost 3 bases and 7 bases, there was a span of 13 bases.